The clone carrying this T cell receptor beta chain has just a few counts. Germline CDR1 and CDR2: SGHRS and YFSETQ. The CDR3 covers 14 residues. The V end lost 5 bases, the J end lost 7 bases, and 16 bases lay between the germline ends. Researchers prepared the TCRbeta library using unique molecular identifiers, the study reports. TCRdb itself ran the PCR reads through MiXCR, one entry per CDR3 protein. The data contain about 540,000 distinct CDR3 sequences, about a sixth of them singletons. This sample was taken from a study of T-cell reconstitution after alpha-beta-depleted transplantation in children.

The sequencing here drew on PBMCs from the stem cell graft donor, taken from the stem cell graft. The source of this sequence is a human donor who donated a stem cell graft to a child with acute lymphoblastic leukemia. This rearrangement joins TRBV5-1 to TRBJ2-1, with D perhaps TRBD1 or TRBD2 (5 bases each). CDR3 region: CASRMDTRRNEQFF. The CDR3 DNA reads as TGCGCCAGCAGAATGGACACACGGAGGAATGAGCAGTTCTTC.